This TCR beta chain was sequenced in a study of blood T cell repertoires in COVID-19. V was clipped by 6 bases and J by 4 bases; unmatched bases: 3. The CDR3 is 15 amino acids. Germline CDR1 is MDHEN and CDR2 is SYDVKM. Cohort 3 donors were reported recovered after two negative PCRs, clearance, or symptom resolution. Under the authors' procedure: Using reference gene primer amplification, nucleated cell counts were estimated. Libraries were prepared by immunoSEQ multiplex PCR; TCRdb keeps only in-frame clonotypes and omits some of them. V and J calls plus clone size are reproduced from that table; the DNA served to infer D and trimming. The table includes some 530,000 clones, around nine tenths detected once.

Sequenced sample: PBMCs or T cells enriched from blood (not recorded which). This TCR came from a woman aged 55-69 years who had recovered from COVID-19. The chain uses TRBV28 and TRBJ2-1; 13 bases are a match to TRBD2. The DNA of the CDR3 is TGTGCCAGCAGACTAGCGGGGGGGAATTACAATGAGCAGTTCTTC. As protein: CASRLAGGNYNEQFF.